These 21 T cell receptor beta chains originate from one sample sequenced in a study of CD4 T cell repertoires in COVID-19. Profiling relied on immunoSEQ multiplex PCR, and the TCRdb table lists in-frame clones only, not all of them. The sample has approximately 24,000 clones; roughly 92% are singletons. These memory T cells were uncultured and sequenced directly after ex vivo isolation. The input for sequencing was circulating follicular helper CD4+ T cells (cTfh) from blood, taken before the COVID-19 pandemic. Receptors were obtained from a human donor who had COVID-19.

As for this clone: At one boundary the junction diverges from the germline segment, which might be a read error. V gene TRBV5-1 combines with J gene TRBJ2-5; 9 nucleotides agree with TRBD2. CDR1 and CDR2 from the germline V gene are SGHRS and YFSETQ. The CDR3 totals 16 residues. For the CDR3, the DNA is TGCGCCGGCAGCTTGGGGCCTAGCGGGGAACAAGAGACCCAGTACTTC. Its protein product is CAGSLGPSGEQETQYF.

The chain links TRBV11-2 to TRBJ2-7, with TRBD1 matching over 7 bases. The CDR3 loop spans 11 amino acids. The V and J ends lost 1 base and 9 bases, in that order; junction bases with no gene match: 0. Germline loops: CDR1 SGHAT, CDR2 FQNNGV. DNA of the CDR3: TGTGCCAGCAGCTTAGGGGACAGGCAGTACTTC. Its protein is CASSLGDRQYF. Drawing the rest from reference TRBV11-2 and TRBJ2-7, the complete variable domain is EAGVAQSPRYKIIEKRQSVAFWCNPISGHATLYWYQQILGQGPKLLIQFQNNGVVDDSQLPKDRFSAERLKGVDSTLKIQPAKLEDSAVYLCASSLGDRQYFGPGTRLTVT.

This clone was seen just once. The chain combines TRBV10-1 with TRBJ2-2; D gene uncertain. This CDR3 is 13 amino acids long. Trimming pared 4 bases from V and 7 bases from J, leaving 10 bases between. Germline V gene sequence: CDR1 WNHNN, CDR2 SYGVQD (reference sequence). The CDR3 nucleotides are TGCGCCAGCAGTGCCACTTTACTCGGGGAGCTGTTTTTT. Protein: CASSATLLGELFF.

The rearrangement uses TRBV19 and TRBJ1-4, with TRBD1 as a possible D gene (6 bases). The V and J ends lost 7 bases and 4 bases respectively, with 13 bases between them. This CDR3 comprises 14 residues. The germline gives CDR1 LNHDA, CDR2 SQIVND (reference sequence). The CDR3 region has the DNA TGTGCCAGTACCAGGGGACGGGTTAATGAAAAACTGTTTTTT. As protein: CASTRGRVNEKLFF.

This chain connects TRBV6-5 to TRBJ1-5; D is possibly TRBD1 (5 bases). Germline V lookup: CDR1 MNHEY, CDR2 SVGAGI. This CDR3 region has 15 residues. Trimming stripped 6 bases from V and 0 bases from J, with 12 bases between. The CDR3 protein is CASSPTRVSNQPQHF. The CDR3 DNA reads TGTGCCAGCAGCCCGACCAGGGTTAGCAATCAGCCCCAGCATTTT.

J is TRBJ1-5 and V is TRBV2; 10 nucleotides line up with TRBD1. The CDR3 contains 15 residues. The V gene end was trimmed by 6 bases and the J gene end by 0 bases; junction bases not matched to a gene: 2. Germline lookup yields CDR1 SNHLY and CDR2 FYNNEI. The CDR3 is CASSGTGDSNQPQHF. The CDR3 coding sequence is TGTGCCAGCAGCGGGACAGGGGATAGCAATCAGCCCCAGCATTTT.

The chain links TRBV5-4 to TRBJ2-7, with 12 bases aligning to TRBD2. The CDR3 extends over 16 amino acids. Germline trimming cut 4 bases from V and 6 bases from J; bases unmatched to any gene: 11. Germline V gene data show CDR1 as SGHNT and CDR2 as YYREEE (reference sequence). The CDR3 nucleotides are TGTGCCAGCAGCCATCGGACTAGCGGGGCTGCCTCCGAGCAGTACTTC. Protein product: CASSHRTSGAASEQYF.

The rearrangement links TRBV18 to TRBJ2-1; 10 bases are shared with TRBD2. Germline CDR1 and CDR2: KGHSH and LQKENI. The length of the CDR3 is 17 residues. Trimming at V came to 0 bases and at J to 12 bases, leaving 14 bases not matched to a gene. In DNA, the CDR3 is TGTGCCAGCTCACCACCGGCCTCTAGCGGGGGTACCGGTGGGCAGTTCTTC. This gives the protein CASSPPASSGGTGGQFF.

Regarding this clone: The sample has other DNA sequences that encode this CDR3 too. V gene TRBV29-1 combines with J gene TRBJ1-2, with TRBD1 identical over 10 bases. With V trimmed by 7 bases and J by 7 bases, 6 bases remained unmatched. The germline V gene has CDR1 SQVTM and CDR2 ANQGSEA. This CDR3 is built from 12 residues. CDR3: CSALGQGSGYTF. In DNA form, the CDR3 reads TGCAGCGCCCTGGGACAGGGGAGTGGCTACACCTTC.

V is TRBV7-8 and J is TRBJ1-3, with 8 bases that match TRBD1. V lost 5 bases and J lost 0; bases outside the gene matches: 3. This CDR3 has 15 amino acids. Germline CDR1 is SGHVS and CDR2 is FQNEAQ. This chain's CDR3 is CASSPQGASGNTIYF. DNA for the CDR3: TGTGCCAGCAGCCCTCAGGGGGCCTCTGGAAACACCATATATTTT.

The CDR3: CASSHDRGESEQYF. The CDR3 DNA reads as TGTGCCAGCTCACACGACAGGGGGGAATCCGAGCAGTACTTC. The V gene is TRBV18, the J gene TRBJ2-7; 9 bases agree with TRBD1. The CDR3 extends over 14 amino acids. Unmatched junction bases numbered 7, after V lost 4 bases and J lost 6 bases. In germline, CDR1 is KGHSH, CDR2 LQKENI.

This CDR3 reads CASSFMSYPSGSNEQYF. The CDR3 region has the DNA TGTGCCAGCAGCTTTATGTCATATCCTAGCGGGAGTAACGAGCAGTACTTC. The chain links TRBV7-2 to TRBJ2-7, with 10 bases fitting TRBD2. V lost 3 bases, J lost 5 bases, and 13 bases stayed unmatched. Germline V gene sequence: CDR1 SGHTA, CDR2 FQGNSA. The CDR3 loop spans 17 amino acids.

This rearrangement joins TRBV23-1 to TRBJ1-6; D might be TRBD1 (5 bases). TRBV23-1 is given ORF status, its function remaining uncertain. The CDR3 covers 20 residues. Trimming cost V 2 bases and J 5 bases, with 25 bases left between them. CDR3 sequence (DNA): TGCGCCAGCAGTCAACCTACCAGGGTAACCCCAGTGGTAAATAATTCACCCCTCCACTTT. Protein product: CASSQPTRVTPVVNNSPLHF.

Here the CDR3 reads CASAPSGANSPLHF. In nucleotides, the CDR3 is TGTGCCAGCGCCCCCTCAGGGGCCAATTCACCCCTCCACTTT. The genes are TRBV6-1 and TRBJ1-6; a possible D gene is TRBD1 (6 bases). This CDR3 has 14 residues. The V and J ends lost 8 bases and 7 bases respectively, with 15 bases between them. The V gene's germline CDR1 is MNHNS and CDR2 SASEGT.

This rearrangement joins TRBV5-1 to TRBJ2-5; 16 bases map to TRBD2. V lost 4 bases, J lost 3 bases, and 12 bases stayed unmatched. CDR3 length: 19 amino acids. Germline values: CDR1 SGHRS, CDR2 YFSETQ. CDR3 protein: CASSPPPGTSGGAKETQYF. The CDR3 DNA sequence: TGCGCCAGCAGCCCACCCCCCGGGACTAGCGGGGGGGCAAAAGAGACCCAGTACTTC.

CDR3 protein: CASSPISGTGGREQYF. In DNA, the CDR3 is TGCGCCAGCAGCCCAATCTCCGGGACAGGGGGCCGGGAGCAGTACTTC. This rearrangement joins TRBV4-1 to TRBJ2-7; 12 bases are a match to TRBD1. The J segment lost 7 bases and the V segment lost 4 bases, leaving 11 bases of the junction unmatched. Germline V gene lookup returns CDR1 MGHRA and CDR2 YSYEKL. The CDR3 contains 16 residues.

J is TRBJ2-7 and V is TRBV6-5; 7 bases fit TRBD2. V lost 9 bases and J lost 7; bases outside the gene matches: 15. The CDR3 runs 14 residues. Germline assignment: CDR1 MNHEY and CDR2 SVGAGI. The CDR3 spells CARYQRGRTEEQYF. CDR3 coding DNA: TGTGCCAGGTATCAGCGCGGGAGAACGGAAGAGCAGTACTTC.

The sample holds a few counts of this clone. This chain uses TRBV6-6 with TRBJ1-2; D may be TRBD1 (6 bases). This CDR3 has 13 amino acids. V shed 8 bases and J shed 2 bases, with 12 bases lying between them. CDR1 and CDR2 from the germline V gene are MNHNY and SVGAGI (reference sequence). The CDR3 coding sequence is TGTGCCAGCTTGGACAGCCTAAACTATGGCTACACCTTC. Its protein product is CASLDSLNYGYTF.

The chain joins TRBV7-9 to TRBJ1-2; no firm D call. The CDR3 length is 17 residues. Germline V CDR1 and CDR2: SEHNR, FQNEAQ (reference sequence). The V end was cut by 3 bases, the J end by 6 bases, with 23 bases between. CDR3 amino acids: CASSLVAALSRRDGYTF. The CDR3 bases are TGTGCCAGCAGCTTGGTTGCTGCCCTTTCGAGGAGGGATGGCTACACCTTC.

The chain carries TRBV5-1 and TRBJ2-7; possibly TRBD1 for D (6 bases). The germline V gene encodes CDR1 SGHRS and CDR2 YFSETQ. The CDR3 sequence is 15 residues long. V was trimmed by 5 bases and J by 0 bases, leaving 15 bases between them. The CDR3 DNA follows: TGCGCCAGCAGTCCGATGACAGGTACCTCCTACGAGCAGTACTTC. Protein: CASSPMTGTSYEQYF.

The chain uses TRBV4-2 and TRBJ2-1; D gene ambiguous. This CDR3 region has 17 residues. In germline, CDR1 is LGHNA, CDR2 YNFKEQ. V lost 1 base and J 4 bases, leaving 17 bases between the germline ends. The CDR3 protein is CASSQARKAQAYNEQFF. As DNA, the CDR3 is TGTGCCAGCAGCCAAGCGCGAAAAGCCCAAGCGTACAATGAGCAGTTCTTC.